The text below deals with one T cell receptor beta chain. This clone showed up many times. Its specific antigen is unknown. One base away there is no much larger clone; base qualities are not given. This entry is derived from a study of blood T cell repertoires in COVID-19 (dated by TCRdb to the early 2020s). Looking at the study overall: Samples covering the acute and convalescent phases of COVID-19 were provided by collaborators in the United States, Italy and Spain. The repertoires were released in a freely available public database intended as a resource for research on the immune response to SARS-CoV-2. The sample metadata nearly always contained a de-identified subject ID, COVID-19 status, age in years and sex. Deeply sampled blood TCRbeta repertoires from subjects exposed to, actively infected with, or recovered from COVID-19 were included in the dataset. The material from the prospective study consisted of cDNA or gDNA derived from T cells, B-cell-depleted T cells, or PBMCs. Samples were obtained from the ongoing ImmuneRACE study (first 160 participants) and from 950 to 1,500 subjects provided by 6 global collaborators. HLA class I and class II types, where available, came from metadata supplied by the sample provider rather than from assay-based typing. The research as a whole found: The quantity of clinical and demographic metadata differed by source and by participant and was supplied without curation.

Collaborating institutions collected whole blood in K2EDTA tubes following their own protocols. For TCRbeta analysis, collaborators shipped samples as frozen whole blood, isolated PBMCs, or DNA extracted from either of those sample types. TCRbeta CDR3 regions were amplified from genomic DNA using the immunoSEQ Assay, a bias-controlled multiplex PCR. The study's own analysis went as follows. Nucleated cell counts per sample were estimated from amplification of reference gene primers within the assay. Sequence reads were collapsed and filtered to measure the absolute abundance of every unique TCRbeta CDR3 rearrangement. For each sample, productive Simpson clonality was calculated as the square root of Simpson's diversity index over productive rearrangements. TCRdb retrieved this table from immuneACCESS and kept in-frame rearrangements only. Not all clones are present; in checked studies, unresolved V genes account for under half, and no reason is known for the remainder. V, J and clone size are taken as reported in that table, and D and trimming were inferred from the DNA itself. The sample data list around 71,000 clones, and more than 65% of these were observed just once. The biggest ten clones account for 28% of the sample.

The sample comprised peripheral blood. This clonotype was sampled from a woman of 80 years or more with active or convalescent COVID-19.

The CDR3 is CASSYKEIETQYF. The DNA sequence follows: TGTGCCAGCAGTTACAAAGAGATAGAGACCCAGTACTTC. The V and J genes are TRBV6-2 or TRBV6-3 and TRBJ2-5; a confident D gene designation cannot be given. V loses 2 bases of germline sequence and J loses 4 bases, and the interval between the two ends is 8 bases. The cysteine opens and the phenylalanine closes a CDR3 of 13 amino acids. Just the 39-base CDR3 DNA is kept, in frame starting at base 1. The CDR1 and CDR2 encoded by the germline V gene are MNHEY and SVGEGT.